The rows below give T cell receptor beta chains drawn from one sample of a study of cytomegalovirus exposure and HLA in healthy donors. Only in-frame clones appear in the TCRdb table, and some are missing; sequencing was by immunoSEQ multiplex PCR. The sample has under 200,000 clones; about 82% are singletons. Material: PBMCs. The source is a woman in her fifties or sixties in good health and CMV-seronegative. Each CDR3 is given with its conserved first and last residue. Each record gives: J gene, clone size, D gene, V gene, CDR3 protein, CDR3 DNA. D genes are given only for firm matches. Clone size is shown for a subset of rows, as once, few, many or a class of expanded clone.

TRBJ2-7,NA,TRBD1,TRBV29-1,CSVGDSSFYEQYF,TGCAGCGTTGGGGACAGCTCCTTCTACGAGCAGTACTTC
TRBJ2-7,NA,NA,TRBV7-2,CASSLGNRAYEQYF,TGTGCCAGCAGCTTAGGCAACAGAGCCTACGAGCAGTACTTC
TRBJ2-7,once,NA,TRBV2,CASGPEFLPRDF,TGTGCCAGCGGTCCCGAGTTTCTCCCCAGGGACTTC
TRBJ2-5,NA,TRBD2,TRBV19,CASSIGGRASGRGETQYF,TGTGCCAGTAGTATTGGAGGCCGGGCTAGCGGGAGAGGTGAGACCCAGTACTTC
TRBJ2-7,NA,TRBD1,TRBV28,CASKERTGYSYEQYF,TGTGCCAGCAAAGAAAGGACAGGGTATTCCTACGAGCAGTACTTC
TRBJ2-2,once,NA,TRBV5-5,CASSTPTGELFF,TGTGCCAGCAGCACACCAACCGGGGAGCTGTTTTTT
TRBJ2-7,NA,TRBD1,TRBV5-1,CASSPGDRGRLNEQYF,TGCGCCAGCAGCCCGGGGGACAGGGGGCGTCTTAACGAGCAGTACTTC
TRBJ1-2,NA,NA,TRBV19,CASTRTGGYGYTF,TGTGCCAGTACTCGGACGGGGGGCTATGGCTACACCTTC
TRBJ2-7,NA,TRBD2,TRBV6-5,CASKTERGPLYEQYF,TGTGCCAGCAAGACCGAGCGGGGCCCGCTCTACGAGCAGTACTTC
TRBJ2-2,once,NA,TRBV7-9,CSSSLGDPGELFF,TGTTCCAGCAGCTTGGGCGATCCCGGGGAGCTGTTTTTT
TRBJ2-1,NA,TRBD2,TRBV5-5,CASSPAGGGNEQFF,TGTGCCAGCAGCCCGGCCGGGGGGGGCAATGAGCAGTTCTTC
TRBJ2-7,NA,NA,TRBV5-1,CASSLGTEGYEQYF,TGCGCCAGCAGCCTCGGGACGGAGGGCTACGAGCAGTACTTC
TRBJ2-1,once,TRBD2,TRBV29-1,CSVEDGTSGRLNEQFF,TGCAGCGTTGAAGATGGGACTAGCGGGAGGTTAAATGAGCAGTTCTTC
TRBJ2-7,NA,TRBD2,TRBV27,CASSHGTSGPSSYGQYF,TGTGCCAGCAGCCATGGGACTAGCGGGCCGAGCTCCTACGGGCAGTACTTC
TRBJ2-4,NA,NA,TRBV6-1,CASSREGKNIQYF,TGTGCCAGCTCTCGAGAGGGCAAAAACATTCAGTACTTC
TRBJ2-7,NA,NA,TRBV6-5,CASRRDSAGEQYF,TGTGCCAGCAGGCGGGACAGCGCAGGAGAGCAGTACTTC
TRBJ1-5,NA,NA,TRBV28,CASSLNQPQHF,TGTGCCAGCAGCCTGAATCAGCCCCAGCATTTT
TRBJ2-3,NA,TRBD2,TRBV7-9,CASSHRLAGSTDTQYF,TGTGCCAGCAGCCACCGACTAGCGGGAAGCACAGATACGCAGTATTTT
TRBJ2-7,NA,TRBD2,TRBV28,CASSSGSSYEQYF,TGTGCCAGCAGTAGCGGGAGCTCCTACGAGCAGTACTTC
TRBJ2-7,NA,NA,TRBV4-2,CASSQDAGRSYEQYF,TGTGCCAGCAGCCAAGATGCGGGGCGCTCCTACGAGCAGTACTTC
TRBJ2-7,once,NA,TRBV6-1,CASSEGGLPRTYEQYF,TGTGCCAGCAGTGAAGGAGGGTTGCCGCGGACCTACGAGCAGTACTTC